This T cell receptor beta chain emerged from a study of metastatic and nonmetastatic thyroid tumors. All patients were untreated before thyroid surgery. This clone was counted a few times. TCRdb redid the clone calls on the PCR reads using MiXCR. Here the sample spans 30,000 to 40,000 clones, 15% to 20% being singletons. The J segment lost 4 bases and the V segment lost 5 bases, leaving 15 bases of the junction unmatched. There are 19 residues in the CDR3. The germline V gene has CDR1 MDHEN and CDR2 SYDVKM. The TCR originated in a female donor with papillary thyroid cancer or a benign thyroid nodule (not recorded which). Some clones in this sample may be carry-over from other donors' samples. Source material: blood. V and J are TRBV28 and TRBJ2-1; 12 positions match TRBD2. CDR3 sequence reads: CASSTSGLAGHSLYNEQFF. The CDR3 DNA follows: TGTGCCAGCAGTACCTCTGGACTAGCGGGACACTCCCTATACAATGAGCAGTTCTTC.